The T cell receptor beta chain described here comes from a study of T-cell reconstitution after alpha-beta-depleted transplantation in children. Findings and limits, study-wide: Surviving recipient T cells and intrathymic progenitors accounted for some patients' high TCRbeta diversity at day 60. When one year had passed after transplant, most T-cell counts and diversity came from newly produced T cells. Expanded graft clones numbering several hundred reportedly gave rise to alpha-beta T cells about two months after transplant.

Unique molecular identifiers were used to barcode this TCRbeta library. TCRdb re-called the PCR reads through MiXCR, storing one row per CDR3 protein. The sample includes approximately 800,000 distinct CDR3 sequences, roughly 15% of them seen just once. In this sample, this clonotype turned up a few times. The antigen is not known. The material sequenced was PBMCs, mostly from graft donor cells, taken 360 days after TCRalphabeta/CD19-depleted stem cell transplant. The origin of this receptor is a male patient between 5 and 17 years old who had a stem cell transplant for acute lymphoblastic leukemia, so the T cells may come from the graft donor.

The CDR3 DNA sequence: TGTGCCACCAGCAGAGAAGTGCGGCGGGAGGGTTACAATGAGCAGTTCTTC. Encoded protein: CATSREVRREGYNEQFF. The rearrangement links TRBV15 to TRBJ2-1; 9 nucleotides match TRBD2. CDR3 length: 17 residues. V trimming: 0 bases; J trimming: 4 bases; junction bases outside the gene matches: 7. Germline loops: CDR1 LNHNV, CDR2 YYDKDF (reference sequence).